This TCR beta chain emerged from a study of tissue T cells after allogeneic stem cell transplantation. Time point: mouse harvest day 7 after allogeneic transplant. The graft held 10^6 splenic CD5+ T cells and 10^7 T-cell-depleted bone marrow cells. Mice had MHC-mismatched B6 into BALB/c GVHD, sampled day 7 or 14. Overall study findings and caveats: Anatomically similar tissues had similar TCR repertoires within each patient. Only a limited share of tissue TCRs appeared in blood or spleen.

In this sample, this clone turned up once. Its antigen is currently unknown. The germline and genes are mouse ones. Generated by immunoSEQ multiplex PCR, the TCRdb table keeps only in-frame clones and is missing some. The sample lists around 9,000 clones, around 45% seen once, with 7.4% in the top ten. The sequenced material came from gut tissue. The TCR comes from a female BALB/c mouse given C57BL/6 T cells with graft-versus-host disease after an allogeneic hematopoietic cell transplant.

The part of the CDR3 DNA that was read is TGTGCCAGCAGCCGACAGGGGAAAGAAACGCTGTAT. It encodes CASSRQGKETLY. The full-length CDR3 reads as CASSRQGKETLYF. The rearrangement links TRBV26 to TRBJ2-3; 8 positions agree with TRBD1. The CDR3 extends 1 residue past the end of the read, so its final part is completed from the germline J gene. CDR1 is KGHPV, CDR2 FQNQEV, per germline (reference sequence). V gave up 6 bases and J gave up 5 bases; unmatched junction bases: 4. CDR3 length: 13 residues. The entire variable domain, with the rest obtained from reference TRBV26 and TRBJ2-3, is as follows: NSKVIQTPRYLVKGQGQKAKMRCIPEKGHPVVFWYQQNKNNEFKFLINFQNQEVLQQIDMTEKRFSAECPSNSPCSLEIQSSEAGDSALYLCASSRQGKETLYFGSGTRLTVL.